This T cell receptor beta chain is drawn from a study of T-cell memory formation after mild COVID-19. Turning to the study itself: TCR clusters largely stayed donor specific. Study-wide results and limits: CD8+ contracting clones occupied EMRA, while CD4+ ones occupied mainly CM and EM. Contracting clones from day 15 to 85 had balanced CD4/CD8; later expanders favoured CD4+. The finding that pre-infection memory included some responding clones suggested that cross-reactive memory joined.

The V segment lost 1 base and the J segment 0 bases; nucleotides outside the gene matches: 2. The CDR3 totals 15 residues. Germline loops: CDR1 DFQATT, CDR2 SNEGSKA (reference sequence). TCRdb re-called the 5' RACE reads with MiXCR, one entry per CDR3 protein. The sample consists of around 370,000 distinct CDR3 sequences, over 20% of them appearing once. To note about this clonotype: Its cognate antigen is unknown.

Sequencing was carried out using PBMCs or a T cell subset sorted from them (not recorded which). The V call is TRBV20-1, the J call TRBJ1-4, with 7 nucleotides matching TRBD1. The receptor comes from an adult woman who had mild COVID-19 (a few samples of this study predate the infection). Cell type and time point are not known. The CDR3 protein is CSARVTGATNEKLFF. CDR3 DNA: TGCAGTGCTAGAGTCACAGGGGCAACTAATGAAAAACTGTTTTTT.